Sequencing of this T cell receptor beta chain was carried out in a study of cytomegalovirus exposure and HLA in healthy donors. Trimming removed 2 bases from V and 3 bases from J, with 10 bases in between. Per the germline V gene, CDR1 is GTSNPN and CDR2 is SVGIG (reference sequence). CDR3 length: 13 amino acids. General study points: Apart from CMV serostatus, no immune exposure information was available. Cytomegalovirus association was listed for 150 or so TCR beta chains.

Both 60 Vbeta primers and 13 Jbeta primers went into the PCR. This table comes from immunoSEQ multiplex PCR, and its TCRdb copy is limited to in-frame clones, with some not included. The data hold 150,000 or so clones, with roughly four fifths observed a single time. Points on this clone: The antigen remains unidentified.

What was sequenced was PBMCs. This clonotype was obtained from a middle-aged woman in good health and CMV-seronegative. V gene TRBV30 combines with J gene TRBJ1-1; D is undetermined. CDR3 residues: CAWSTGLDTEAFF. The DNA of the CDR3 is TGTGCCTGGAGTACCGGGTTGGACACTGAAGCTTTCTTT.